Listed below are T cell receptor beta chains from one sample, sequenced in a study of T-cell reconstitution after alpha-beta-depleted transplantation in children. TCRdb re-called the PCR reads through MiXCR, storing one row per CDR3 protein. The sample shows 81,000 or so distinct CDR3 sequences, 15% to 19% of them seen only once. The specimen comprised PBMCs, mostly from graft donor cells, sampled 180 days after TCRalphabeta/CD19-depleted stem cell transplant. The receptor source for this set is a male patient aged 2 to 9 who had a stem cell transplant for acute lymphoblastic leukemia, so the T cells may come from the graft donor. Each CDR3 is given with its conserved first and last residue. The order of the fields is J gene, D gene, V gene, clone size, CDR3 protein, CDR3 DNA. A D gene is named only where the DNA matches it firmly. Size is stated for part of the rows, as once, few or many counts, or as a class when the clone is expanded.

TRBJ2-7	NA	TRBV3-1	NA	CASSQPIAESSYEQYF	TGTGCCAGCAGCCAACCTATAGCGGAGAGCTCCTACGAGCAGTACTTC
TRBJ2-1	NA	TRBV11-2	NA	CASSLILRGDEQFF	TGTGCCAGCAGCTTAATTCTGCGGGGTGATGAGCAGTTCTTC
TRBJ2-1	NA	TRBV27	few	CASRARDVSYNEQFF	TGTGCCAGCAGGGCCCGGGACGTATCATACAATGAGCAGTTCTTC
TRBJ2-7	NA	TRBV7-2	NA	CASSLIKSSYEQYF	TGTGCCAGCAGCTTGATTAAAAGCTCCTACGAGCAGTACTTC
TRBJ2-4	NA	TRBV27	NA	CASSLYADYIQYF	TGTGCCAGCAGTTTGTACGCCGACTACATTCAGTACTTC
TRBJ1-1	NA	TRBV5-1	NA	CASSLSWGNTEAFF	TGCGCCAGCAGCCTTTCTTGGGGGAACACTGAAGCTTTCTTT
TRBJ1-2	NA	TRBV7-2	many	CASSLEGANYGYTF	TGTGCCAGCAGCTTAGAAGGAGCTAACTATGGCTACACCTTC
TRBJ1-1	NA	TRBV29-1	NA	CSVARGSHTEAFF	TGCAGCGTTGCCAGGGGCTCTCACACTGAAGCTTTCTTT
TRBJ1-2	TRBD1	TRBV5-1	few	CASSLEAGGHYGYTF	TGCGCCAGCAGCTTGGAGGCAGGGGGACACTATGGCTACACCTTC
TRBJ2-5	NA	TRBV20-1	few	CSAYDQETQYF	TGCAGTGCCTACGATCAAGAGACCCAGTACTTC
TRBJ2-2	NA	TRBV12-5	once	CASGLLVGGNTGELFF	TGTGCTAGTGGTTTGTTGGTCGGGGGGAACACCGGGGAGCTGTTTTTT
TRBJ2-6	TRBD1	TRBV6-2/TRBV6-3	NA	CASSIGTGGSGANVLTF	TGTGCCAGCAGCATCGGGACAGGGGGGTCTGGGGCCAACGTCCTGACTTTC
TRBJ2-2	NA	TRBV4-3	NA	CASSPSQTGELFF	TGCGCCAGCAGCCCTAGCCAAACCGGGGAGCTGTTTTTT
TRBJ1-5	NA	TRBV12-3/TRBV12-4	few	CASSLVLRLGNRNQPQHF	TGTGCCAGCAGTTTAGTCTTAAGGCTGGGGAACCGCAATCAGCCCCAGCATTTT
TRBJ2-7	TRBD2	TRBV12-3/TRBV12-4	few	CASSLPSGLDSYEQYF	TGTGCCAGCAGTTTACCTAGCGGGCTTGACTCCTACGAGCAGTACTTC
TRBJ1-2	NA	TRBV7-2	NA	CASSLGPRVGYGYTF	TGTGCCAGCAGCTTAGGGCCCAGGGTGGGATATGGCTACACCTTC
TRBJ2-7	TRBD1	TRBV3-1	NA	CASSYLRDRVYEQYF	TGTGCCAGCAGCTACCTCCGGGACAGGGTCTACGAGCAGTACTTC
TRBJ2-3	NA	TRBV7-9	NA	CASSLIAGNTETQYF	TGTGCCAGCAGCTTAATTGCGGGAAACACAGAAACGCAGTATTTT
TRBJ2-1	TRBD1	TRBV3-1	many	CASSQAVLDGQGKYNEQFF	TGTGCCAGCAGCCAAGCAGTCCTTGATGGACAGGGAAAATACAATGAGCAGTTCTTC
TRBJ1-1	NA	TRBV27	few	CARGGTEAFF	TGTGCCAGGGGGGGTACTGAAGCTTTCTTT
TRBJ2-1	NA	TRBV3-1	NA	CASTGPGGKGSYNEQFF	TGTGCCAGCACCGGCCCCGGGGGCAAGGGCTCCTACAATGAGCAGTTCTTC
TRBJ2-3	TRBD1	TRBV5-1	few	CASSPGTTGLDTQYF	TGCGCCAGCAGCCCGGGCACGACAGGGTTAGATACGCAGTATTTT
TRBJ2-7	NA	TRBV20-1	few	CSAREPAQDEQYF	TGCAGTGCTAGAGAACCAGCTCAGGACGAGCAGTACTTC
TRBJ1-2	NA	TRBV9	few	CASSDSRSDPNYGYTF	TGTGCCAGCAGCGACTCGAGATCAGACCCTAACTATGGCTACACCTTC
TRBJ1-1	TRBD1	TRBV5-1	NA	CASSPGQGGWDTEAFF	TGCGCCAGCAGCCCAGGACAGGGCGGGTGGGACACTGAAGCTTTCTTT
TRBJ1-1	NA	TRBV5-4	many	CASMASGGASWHTEAFF	TGTGCCAGCATGGCCTCCGGGGGCGCGTCTTGGCACACTGAAGCTTTCTTT
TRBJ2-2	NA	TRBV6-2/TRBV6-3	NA	CASSSTNTGELFF	TGTGCCAGCAGTTCGACCAACACCGGGGAGCTGTTTTTT
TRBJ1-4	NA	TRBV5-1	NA	CASSYSTKGRPTTNEKLFF	TGCGCCAGCAGCTATTCTACTAAGGGGAGGCCTACAACTAATGAAAAACTGTTTTTT
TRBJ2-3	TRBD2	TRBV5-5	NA	CASSLASGGRSDTQYF	TGTGCCAGCAGCTTGGCGAGCGGGGGGAGGTCAGATACGCAGTATTTT
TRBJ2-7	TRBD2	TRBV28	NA	CASSPGGRSPYEQYF	TGTGCCAGCAGTCCCGGGGGGAGGTCACCCTACGAGCAGTACTTC
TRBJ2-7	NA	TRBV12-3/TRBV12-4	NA	CASSSVFGTTGFHEQYF	TGTGCCAGCAGTTCCGTTTTCGGGACAACGGGATTCCACGAGCAGTACTTC
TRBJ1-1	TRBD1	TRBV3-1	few	CASSPSTGGTEAFF	TGTGCCAGCAGCCCTTCGACAGGGGGCACTGAAGCTTTCTTT
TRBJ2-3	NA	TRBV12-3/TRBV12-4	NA	CASSSRLGGGDTQYF	TGTGCCAGCAGTTCCCGACTGGGAGGGGGAGATACGCAGTATTTT
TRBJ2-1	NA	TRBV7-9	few	CASSPQAAYNEQFF	TGTGCCAGCAGCCCCCAGGCTGCCTACAATGAGCAGTTCTTC
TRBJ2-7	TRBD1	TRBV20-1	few	CSASPTGASYEQYF	TGCAGTGCTAGCCCGACAGGGGCCAGCTACGAGCAGTACTTC
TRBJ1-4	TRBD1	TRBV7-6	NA	CASGSRSLQGVGEKLFF	TGTGCCAGCGGCTCAAGGTCCCTACAGGGGGTTGGTGAAAAACTGTTTTTT
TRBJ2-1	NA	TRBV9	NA	CASSVELDSVQMSEQFF	TGTGCCAGCAGCGTAGAGCTTGACAGCGTCCAGATGAGTGAGCAGTTCTTC
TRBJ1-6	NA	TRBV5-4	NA	CASSREQLSPLHF	TGTGCCAGCAGCAGAGAACAGCTCTCCCCCCTCCACTTT
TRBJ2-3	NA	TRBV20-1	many	CSASMGRTDTQYF	TGCAGTGCTAGTATGGGCCGCACAGATACGCAGTATTTT
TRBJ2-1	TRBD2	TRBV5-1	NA	CASSPLSGAYNEQFF	TGCGCCAGCAGCCCGCTGAGCGGGGCCTACAATGAGCAGTTCTTC
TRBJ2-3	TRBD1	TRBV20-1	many	CSARSRGSLAQYF	TGCAGTGCTCGCTCCAGGGGGAGCTTGGCGCAGTATTTT
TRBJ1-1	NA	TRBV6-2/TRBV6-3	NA	CATRTPLGVNTEAFF	TGTGCCACCCGAACTCCTTTGGGGGTGAACACTGAAGCTTTCTTT
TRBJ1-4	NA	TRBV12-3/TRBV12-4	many	CASRPGQFEKLFF	TGTGCCAGCAGACCTGGACAGTTTGAAAAACTGTTTTTT
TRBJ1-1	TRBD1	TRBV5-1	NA	CASSWDRGRADTEAFF	TGCGCCAGCAGCTGGGACAGGGGGCGTGCGGACACTGAAGCTTTCTTT
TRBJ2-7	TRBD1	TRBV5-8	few	CASSTWTGSGEQYF	TGTGCCAGCAGCACCTGGACAGGTTCGGGCGAGCAGTACTTC
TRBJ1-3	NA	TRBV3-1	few	CASSQLPGGAGNTIYF	TGTGCCAGCAGCCAACTCCCAGGTGGGGCTGGAAACACCATATATTTT
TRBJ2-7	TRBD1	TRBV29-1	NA	CSAGTGAYEQYF	TGCAGCGCCGGGACAGGGGCCTACGAGCAGTACTTC
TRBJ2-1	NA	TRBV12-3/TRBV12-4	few	CASSTTGGEQFF	TGTGCCAGCAGCACGACTGGGGGTGAGCAGTTCTTC
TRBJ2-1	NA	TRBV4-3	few	CASSQEIGVGEQFF	TGCGCCAGCAGCCAAGAAATAGGGGTGGGTGAGCAGTTCTTC
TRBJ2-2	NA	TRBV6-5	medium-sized	CASSYSYRDTHTGELFF	TGTGCCAGCAGTTACTCGTACAGGGATACCCACACCGGGGAGCTGTTTTTT
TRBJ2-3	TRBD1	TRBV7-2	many	CASSWRQGGTDTQYF	TGTGCCAGCAGCTGGAGACAGGGCGGCACAGATACGCAGTATTTT